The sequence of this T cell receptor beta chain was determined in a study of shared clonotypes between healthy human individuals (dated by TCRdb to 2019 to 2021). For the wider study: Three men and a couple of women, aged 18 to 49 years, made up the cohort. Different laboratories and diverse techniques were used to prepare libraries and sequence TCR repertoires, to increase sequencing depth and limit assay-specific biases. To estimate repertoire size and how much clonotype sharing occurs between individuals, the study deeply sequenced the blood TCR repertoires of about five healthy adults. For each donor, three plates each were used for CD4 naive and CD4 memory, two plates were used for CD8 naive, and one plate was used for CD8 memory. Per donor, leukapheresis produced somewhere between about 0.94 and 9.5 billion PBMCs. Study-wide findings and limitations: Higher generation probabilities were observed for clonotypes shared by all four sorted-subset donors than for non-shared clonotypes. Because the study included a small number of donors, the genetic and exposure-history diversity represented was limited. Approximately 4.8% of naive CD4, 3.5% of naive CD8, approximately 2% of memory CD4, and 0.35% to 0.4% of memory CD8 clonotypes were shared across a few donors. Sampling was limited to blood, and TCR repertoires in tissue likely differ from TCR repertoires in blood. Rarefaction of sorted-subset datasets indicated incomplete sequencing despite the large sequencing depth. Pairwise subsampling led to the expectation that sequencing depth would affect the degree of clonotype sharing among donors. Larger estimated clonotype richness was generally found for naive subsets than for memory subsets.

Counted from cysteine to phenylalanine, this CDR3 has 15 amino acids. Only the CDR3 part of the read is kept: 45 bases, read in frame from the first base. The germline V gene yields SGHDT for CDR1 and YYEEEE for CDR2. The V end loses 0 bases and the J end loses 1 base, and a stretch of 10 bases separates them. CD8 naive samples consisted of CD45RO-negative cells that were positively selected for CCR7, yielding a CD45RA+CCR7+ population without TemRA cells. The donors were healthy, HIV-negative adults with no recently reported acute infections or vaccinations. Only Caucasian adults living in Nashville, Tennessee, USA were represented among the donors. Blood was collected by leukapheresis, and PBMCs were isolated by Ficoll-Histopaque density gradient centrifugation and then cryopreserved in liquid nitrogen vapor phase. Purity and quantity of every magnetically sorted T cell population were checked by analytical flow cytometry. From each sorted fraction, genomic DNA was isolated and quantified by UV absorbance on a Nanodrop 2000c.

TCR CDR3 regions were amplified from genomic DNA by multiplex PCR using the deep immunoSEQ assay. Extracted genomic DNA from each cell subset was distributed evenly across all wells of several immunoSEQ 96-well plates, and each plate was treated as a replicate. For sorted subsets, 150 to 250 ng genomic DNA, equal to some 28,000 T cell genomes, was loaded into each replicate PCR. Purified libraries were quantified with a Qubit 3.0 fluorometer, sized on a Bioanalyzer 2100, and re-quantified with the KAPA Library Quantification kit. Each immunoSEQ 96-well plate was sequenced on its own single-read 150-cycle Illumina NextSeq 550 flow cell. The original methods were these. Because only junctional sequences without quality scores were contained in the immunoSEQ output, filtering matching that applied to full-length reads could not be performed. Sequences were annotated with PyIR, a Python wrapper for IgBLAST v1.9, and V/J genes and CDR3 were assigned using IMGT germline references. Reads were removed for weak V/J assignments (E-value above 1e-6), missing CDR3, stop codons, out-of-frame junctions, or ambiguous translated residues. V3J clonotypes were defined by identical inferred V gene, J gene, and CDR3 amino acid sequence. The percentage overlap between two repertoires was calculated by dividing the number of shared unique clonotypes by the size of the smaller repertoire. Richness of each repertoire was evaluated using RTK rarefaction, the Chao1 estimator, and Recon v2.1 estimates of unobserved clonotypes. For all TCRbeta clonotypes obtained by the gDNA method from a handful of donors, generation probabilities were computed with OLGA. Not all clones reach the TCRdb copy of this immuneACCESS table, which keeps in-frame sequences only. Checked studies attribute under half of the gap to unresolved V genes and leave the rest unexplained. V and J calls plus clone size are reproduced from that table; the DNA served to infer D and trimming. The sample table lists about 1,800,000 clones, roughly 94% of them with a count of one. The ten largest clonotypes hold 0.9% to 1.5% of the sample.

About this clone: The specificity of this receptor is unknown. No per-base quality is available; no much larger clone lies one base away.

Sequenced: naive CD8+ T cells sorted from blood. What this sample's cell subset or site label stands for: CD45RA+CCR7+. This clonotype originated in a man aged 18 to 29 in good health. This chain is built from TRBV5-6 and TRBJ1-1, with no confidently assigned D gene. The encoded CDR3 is CASSLAGRENTEAFF. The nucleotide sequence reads TGTGCCAGCAGCTTGGCTGGGAGAGAGAACACTGAAGCTTTCTTT.